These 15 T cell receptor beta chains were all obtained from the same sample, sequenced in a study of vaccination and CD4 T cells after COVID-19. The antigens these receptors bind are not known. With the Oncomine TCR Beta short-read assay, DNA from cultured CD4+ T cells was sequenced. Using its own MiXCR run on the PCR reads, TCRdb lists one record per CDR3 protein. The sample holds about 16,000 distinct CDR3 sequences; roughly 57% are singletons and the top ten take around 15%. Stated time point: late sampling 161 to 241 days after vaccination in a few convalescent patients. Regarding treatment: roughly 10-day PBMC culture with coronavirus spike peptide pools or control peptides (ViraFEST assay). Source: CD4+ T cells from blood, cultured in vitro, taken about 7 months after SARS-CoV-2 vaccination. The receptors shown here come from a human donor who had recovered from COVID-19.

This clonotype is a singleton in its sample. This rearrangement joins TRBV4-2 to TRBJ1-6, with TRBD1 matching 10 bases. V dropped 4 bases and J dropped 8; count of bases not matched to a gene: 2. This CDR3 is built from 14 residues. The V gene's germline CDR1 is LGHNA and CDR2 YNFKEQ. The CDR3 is CASSPGQGYSPLHF. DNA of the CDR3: TGTGCCAGCAGCCCGGGACAGGGGTATTCACCCCTCCACTTT.

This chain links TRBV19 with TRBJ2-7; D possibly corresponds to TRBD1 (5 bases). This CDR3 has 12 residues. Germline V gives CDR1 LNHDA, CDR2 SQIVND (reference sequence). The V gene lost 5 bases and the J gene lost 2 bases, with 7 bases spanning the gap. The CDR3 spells CASSPGPYEQYF. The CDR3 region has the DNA TGTGCCAGTAGTCCAGGGCCCTACGAGCAGTACTTC. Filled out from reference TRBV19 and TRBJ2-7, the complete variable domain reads DGGITQSPKYLFRKEGQNVTLSCEQNLNHDAMYWYRQDPGQGLRLIYYSQIVNDFQKGDIAEGYSVSREKKESFPLTVTSAQKNPTAFYLCASSPGPYEQYFGPGTRLTVT.

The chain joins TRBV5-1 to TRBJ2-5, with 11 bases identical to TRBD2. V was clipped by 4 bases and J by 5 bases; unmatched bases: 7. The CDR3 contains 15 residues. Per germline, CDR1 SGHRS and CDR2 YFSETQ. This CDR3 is CASSPGLAGEETQYF. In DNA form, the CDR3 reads TGCGCCAGCAGCCCCGGACTAGCGGGTGAGGAGACCCAGTACTTC.

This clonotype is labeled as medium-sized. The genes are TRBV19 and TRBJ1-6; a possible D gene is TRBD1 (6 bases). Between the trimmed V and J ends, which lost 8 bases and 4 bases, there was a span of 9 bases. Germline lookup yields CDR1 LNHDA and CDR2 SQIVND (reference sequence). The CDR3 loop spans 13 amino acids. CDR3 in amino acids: CASQGTYNSPLHF. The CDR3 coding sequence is TGTGCCAGTCAGGGGACTTATAATTCACCCCTCCACTTT.

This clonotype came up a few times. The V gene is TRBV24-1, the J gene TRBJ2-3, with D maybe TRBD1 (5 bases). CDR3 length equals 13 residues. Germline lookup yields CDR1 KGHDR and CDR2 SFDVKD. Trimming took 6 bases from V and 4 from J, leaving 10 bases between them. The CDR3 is CATSKAGSDTQYF. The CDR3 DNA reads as TGTGCCACCAGTAAGGCAGGGTCAGATACGCAGTATTTT.

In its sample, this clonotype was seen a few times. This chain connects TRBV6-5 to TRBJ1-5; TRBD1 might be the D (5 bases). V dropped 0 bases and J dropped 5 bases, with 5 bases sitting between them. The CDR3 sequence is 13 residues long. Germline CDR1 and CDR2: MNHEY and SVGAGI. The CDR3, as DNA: TGTGCCAGCAGTTACTCCAGGGATCAGCCCCAGCATTTT. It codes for CASSYSRDQPQHF.

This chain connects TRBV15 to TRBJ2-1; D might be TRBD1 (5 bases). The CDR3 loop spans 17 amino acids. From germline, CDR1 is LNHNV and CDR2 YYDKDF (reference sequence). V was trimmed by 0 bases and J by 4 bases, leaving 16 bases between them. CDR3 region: CATSRELPGFRYNEQFF. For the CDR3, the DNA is TGTGCCACCAGCAGAGAACTGCCAGGGTTTCGTTACAATGAGCAGTTCTTC. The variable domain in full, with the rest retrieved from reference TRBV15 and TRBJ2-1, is DAMVIQNPRYQVTQFGKPVTLSCSQTLNHNVMYWYQQKSSQAPKLLFHYYDKDFNNEADTPDNFQSRRPNTSFCFLDIRSPGLGDTAMYLCATSRELPGFRYNEQFFGPGTRLTVL.

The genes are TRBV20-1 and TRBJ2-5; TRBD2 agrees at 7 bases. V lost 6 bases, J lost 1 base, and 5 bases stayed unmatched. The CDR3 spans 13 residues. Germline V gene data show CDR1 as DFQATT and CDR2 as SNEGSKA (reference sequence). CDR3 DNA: TGCAGTGCGTACCCTAGCGGCCAAGAGACCCAGTACTTC. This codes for CSAYPSGQETQYF.

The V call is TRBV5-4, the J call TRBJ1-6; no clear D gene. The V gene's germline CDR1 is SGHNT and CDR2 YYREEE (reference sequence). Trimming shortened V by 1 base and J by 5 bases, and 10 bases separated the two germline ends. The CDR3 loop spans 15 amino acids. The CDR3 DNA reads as TGTGCCAGCAGCTTGATAAGGGCCGATAATTCACCCCTCCACTTT. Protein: CASSLIRADNSPLHF.

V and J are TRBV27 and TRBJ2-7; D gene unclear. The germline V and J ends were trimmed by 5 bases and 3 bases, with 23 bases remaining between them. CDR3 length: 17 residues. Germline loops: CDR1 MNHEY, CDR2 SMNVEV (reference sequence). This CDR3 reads CASSARADLGLLYEQYF. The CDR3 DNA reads TGTGCCAGCAGTGCAAGGGCTGACCTAGGGCTACTCTACGAGCAGTACTTC.

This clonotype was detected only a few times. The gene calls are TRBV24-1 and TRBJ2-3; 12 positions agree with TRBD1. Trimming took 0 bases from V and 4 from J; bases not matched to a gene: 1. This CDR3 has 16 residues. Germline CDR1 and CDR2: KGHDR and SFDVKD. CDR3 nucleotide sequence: TGTGCCACCAGTGATTTGGGGACAGGGGGCGCAGATACGCAGTATTTT. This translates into CATSDLGTGGADTQYF.

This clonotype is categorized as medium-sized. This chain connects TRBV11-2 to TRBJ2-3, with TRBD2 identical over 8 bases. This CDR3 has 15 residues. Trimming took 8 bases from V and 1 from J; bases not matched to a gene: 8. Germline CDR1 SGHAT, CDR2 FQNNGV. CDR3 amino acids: CASRGLGSGTDTQYF. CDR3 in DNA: TGTGCCAGCCGGGGACTAGGTTCAGGCACAGATACGCAGTATTTT.

As DNA, the CDR3 is TGTGCCAGCAGGAGATTAGCGGGGGGGCTGATTGAGACCCAGTACTTC. It is translated as CASRRLAGGLIETQYF. This chain uses TRBV27 with TRBJ2-5; TRBD2 matches 11 bases. The CDR3 extends over 16 amino acids. The germline V gene encodes CDR1 MNHEY and CDR2 SMNVEV (reference sequence). With V trimmed by 6 bases and J by 5 bases, 11 bases remained unmatched.

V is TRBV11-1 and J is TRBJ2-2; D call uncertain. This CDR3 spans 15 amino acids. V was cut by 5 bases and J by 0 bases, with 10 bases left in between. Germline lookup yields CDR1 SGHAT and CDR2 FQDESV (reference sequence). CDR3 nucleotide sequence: TGTGCCAGCAGCCCGTCCAGCGCGAACACCGGGGAGCTGTTTTTT. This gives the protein CASSPSSANTGELFF.

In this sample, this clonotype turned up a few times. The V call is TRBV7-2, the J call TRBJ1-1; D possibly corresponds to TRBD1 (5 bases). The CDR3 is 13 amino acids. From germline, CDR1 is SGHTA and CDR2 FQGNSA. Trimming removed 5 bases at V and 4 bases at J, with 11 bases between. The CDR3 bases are TGTGCCAGCAGCCAGGGTTTCGGCACTGAAGCTTTCTTT. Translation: CASSQGFGTEAFF.